This TCR beta chain was identified during a study of T cells in Graves' hyperthyroidism and ophthalmopathy. This clonotype has ten or more counts. RNA transcripts provided the source from which TCR beta CDR3 regions were amplified. Using the HTBI primer set, a first-round RT-PCR was run on the TCR CDR3. Using its own MiXCR run on the multiplex PCR reads, TCRdb lists one record per CDR3 protein. The table records about 690,000 distinct CDR3 sequences, approximately 15% of them present only once. The clonotype originates from a man aged 45-60 years with Graves' hyperthyroidism. Sequencing input: blood.

CDR3 sequence: CASSLNPSSYEQYF. In DNA form, the CDR3 reads TGTGCCAGCAGCTTAAACCCAAGCTCCTACGAGCAGTACTTC. The rearrangement links TRBV7-8 to TRBJ2-7; D remains ambiguous. The germline CDR1 and CDR2 sequences are SGHVS and FQNEAQ. The CDR3 covers 14 residues. Trimming took 2 bases from V and 0 from J, leaving 8 bases between them.